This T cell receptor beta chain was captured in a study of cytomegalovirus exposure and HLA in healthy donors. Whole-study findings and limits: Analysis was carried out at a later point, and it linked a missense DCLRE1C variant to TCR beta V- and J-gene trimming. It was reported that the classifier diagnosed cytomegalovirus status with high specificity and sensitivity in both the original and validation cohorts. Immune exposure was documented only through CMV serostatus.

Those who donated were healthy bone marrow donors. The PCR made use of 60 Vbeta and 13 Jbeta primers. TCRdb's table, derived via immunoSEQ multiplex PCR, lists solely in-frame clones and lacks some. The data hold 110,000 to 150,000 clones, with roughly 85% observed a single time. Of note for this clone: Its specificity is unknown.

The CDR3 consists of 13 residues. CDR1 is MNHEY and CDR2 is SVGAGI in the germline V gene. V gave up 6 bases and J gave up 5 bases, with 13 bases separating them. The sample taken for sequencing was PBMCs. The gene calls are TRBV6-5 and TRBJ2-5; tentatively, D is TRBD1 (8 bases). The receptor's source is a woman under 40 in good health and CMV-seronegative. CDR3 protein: CASSDRGGETQYF. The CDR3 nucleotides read TGTGCCAGCAGCGACAGGGGAGGGGAGACCCAGTACTTC.